The rows below give T cell receptor beta chains drawn from one sample of a study of CD8 T cells in ankylosing spondylitis. TCRdb called the 5' RACE reads again in MiXCR, with one record for every CDR3 protein. The sample holds under 250,000 distinct CDR3 sequences; approximately 8.4% are singletons and the top ten take approximately 4.8%. Sequencing was performed on blood, either unsorted or a sorted T cell fraction (not recorded which). The receptors shown here come from a female donor with ankylosing spondylitis or in good health (not recorded which). Both conserved end residues are part of each CDR3. The order of the fields is clone size, D gene, J gene, V gene, CDR3 protein, CDR3 DNA. A D gene is named only where the DNA matches it firmly. Not all rows give a size; the values are once, few, many and, for expanded clones, a class.

>few|TRBD1|TRBJ2-7|TRBV27
CASSRQGPYEQYF
TGTGCCAGCAGCCGACAGGGGCCCTACGAGCAGTACTTC
>many|NA|TRBJ1-2|TRBV12-3/TRBV12-4
CASSELQGGYGYTF
TGTGCCAGCAGCGAATTACAGGGAGGCTATGGCTACACCTTC
>many|NA|TRBJ2-7|TRBV29-1
CSVDSSYWGEQYF
TGCAGCGTGGACAGTTCCTATTGGGGGGAGCAGTACTTC
>many|TRBD2|TRBJ2-7|TRBV20-1
CSAREWTSYEQYF
TGCAGTGCTAGAGAGTGGACTAGCTACGAGCAGTACTTC
>many|TRBD2|TRBJ2-1|TRBV20-1
CSAYSGRDNNEQFF
TGCAGTGCTTACAGCGGGAGAGACAACAATGAGCAGTTCTTC
>many|TRBD2|TRBJ2-1|TRBV5-1
CASSPPSGRGNEQFF
TGCGCCAGCAGCCCACCTAGCGGGAGAGGCAATGAGCAGTTCTTC
>many|NA|TRBJ2-5|TRBV6-2/TRBV6-3
CASSLSGTEETQYF
TGTGCCAGCAGTCTCTCCGGGACGGAAGAGACCCAGTACTTC
>many|TRBD2|TRBJ2-1|TRBV20-1
CSARPGLAENNEQFF
TGCAGTGCTAGACCCGGACTAGCGGAGAACAATGAGCAGTTCTTC
>many|NA|TRBJ2-1|TRBV5-1
CASSLVANEQFF
TGCGCCAGCAGCTTGGTAGCCAATGAGCAGTTCTTC
>NA|TRBD1|TRBJ2-5|TRBV7-2
CASSLNGGTGVETQYF
TGTGCCAGCAGCTTAAATGGTGGGACAGGGGTGGAGACCCAGTACTTC
>few|NA|TRBJ2-1|TRBV21-1
CASSLPTAATYNEQFF
TGTGCCAGCAGCCTGCCAACAGCGGCCACCTACAATGAGCAGTTCTTC
>few|TRBD2|TRBJ2-3|TRBV7-2
CASSLQGLAGGTDTQYF
TGTGCCAGCAGCTTACAAGGACTAGCGGGAGGAACAGATACGCAGTATTTT
>many|NA|TRBJ2-1|TRBV5-1
CASSLERVSYNEQFF
TGCGCCAGCAGCTTGGAGCGGGTTTCCTACAATGAGCAGTTCTTC
>many|TRBD1|TRBJ1-4|TRBV29-1
CSVGPRTGTNEKLFF
TGCAGCGTTGGACCCAGGACAGGGACTAATGAAAAACTGTTTTTT
>NA|NA|TRBJ2-1|TRBV10-3
CAISESGTSYNEQFF
TGTGCCATCAGTGAGTCTGGGACCTCCTACAATGAGCAGTTCTTC
>many|NA|TRBJ1-4|TRBV7-8
CASSLRDSNEKLFF
TGTGCCAGCAGCTTACGGGACTCCAATGAAAAACTGTTTTTT
>NA|TRBD2|TRBJ2-5|TRBV4-3
CASSLGLASQETQYF
TGCGCCAGCAGCCTCGGACTAGCTAGTCAAGAGACCCAGTACTTC
>many|NA|TRBJ2-1|TRBV12-3/TRBV12-4
CASRSSLGRISYNEQFF
TGTGCCAGCAGGTCATCATTAGGACGGATCTCCTACAATGAGCAGTTCTTC
>NA|NA|TRBJ2-2|TRBV20-1
CSARDEGRVVTGELFF
TGCAGTGCTAGAGATGAGGGCAGGGTGGTCACCGGGGAGCTGTTTTTT
>NA|NA|TRBJ2-1|TRBV6-1
CASSPRRNNEQFF
TGTGCCAGCAGTCCCAGGAGGAACAATGAGCAGTTCTTC
>many|TRBD2|TRBJ2-1|TRBV5-1
CASSFGGGSRDEQFF
TGCGCCAGCAGCTTCGGTGGCGGGAGTAGGGATGAGCAGTTCTTC
>many|NA|TRBJ2-2|TRBV10-2
CASVLGRNTGELFF
TGCGCCAGCGTCCTTGGCAGGAACACCGGGGAGCTGTTTTTT
>many|NA|TRBJ1-2|TRBV5-1
CASSFTQTDFGYTF
TGCGCCAGCAGCTTTACACAGACAGACTTTGGCTACACCTTC
>many|TRBD1|TRBJ1-1|TRBV12-3/TRBV12-4
CASSFVPDRATEAFF
TGTGCCAGCAGTTTTGTCCCGGACAGGGCAACTGAAGCTTTCTTT